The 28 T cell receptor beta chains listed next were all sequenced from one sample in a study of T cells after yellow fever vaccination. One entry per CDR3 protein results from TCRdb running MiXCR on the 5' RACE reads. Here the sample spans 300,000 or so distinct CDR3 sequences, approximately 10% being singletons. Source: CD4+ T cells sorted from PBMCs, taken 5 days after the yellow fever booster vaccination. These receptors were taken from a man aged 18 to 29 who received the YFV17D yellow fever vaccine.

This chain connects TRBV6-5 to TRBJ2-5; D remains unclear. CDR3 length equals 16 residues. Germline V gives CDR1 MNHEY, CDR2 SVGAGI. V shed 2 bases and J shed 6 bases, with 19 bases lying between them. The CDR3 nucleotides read TGTGCCAGCAGTTACCGCTCCAATCGGCTGGGGAAGACCCAGTACTTC. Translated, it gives CASSYRSNRLGKTQYF.

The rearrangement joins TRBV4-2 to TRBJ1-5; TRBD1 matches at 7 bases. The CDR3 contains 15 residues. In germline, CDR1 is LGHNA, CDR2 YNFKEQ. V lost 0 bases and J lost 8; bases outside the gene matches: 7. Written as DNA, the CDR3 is TGTGCCAGCAGCCAAGAGGACAGGACCGTGGAGCCCCAGCATTTT. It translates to CASSQEDRTVEPQHF.

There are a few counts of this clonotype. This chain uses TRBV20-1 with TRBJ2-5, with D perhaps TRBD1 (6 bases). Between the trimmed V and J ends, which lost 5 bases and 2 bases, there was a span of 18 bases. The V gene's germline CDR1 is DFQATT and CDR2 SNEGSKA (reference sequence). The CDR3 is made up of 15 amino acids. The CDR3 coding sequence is TGCAGTGCTCGGGACGCAGGGGAAGTACAAGAGACCCAGTACTTC. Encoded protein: CSARDAGEVQETQYF.

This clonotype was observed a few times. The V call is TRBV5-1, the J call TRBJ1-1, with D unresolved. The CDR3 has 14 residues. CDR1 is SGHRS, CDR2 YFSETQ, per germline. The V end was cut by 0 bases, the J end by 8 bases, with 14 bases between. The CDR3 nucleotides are TGCGCCAGCAGCTTGGTGGAGGGCGTAGGCGAAGCTTTCTTT. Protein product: CASSLVEGVGEAFF.

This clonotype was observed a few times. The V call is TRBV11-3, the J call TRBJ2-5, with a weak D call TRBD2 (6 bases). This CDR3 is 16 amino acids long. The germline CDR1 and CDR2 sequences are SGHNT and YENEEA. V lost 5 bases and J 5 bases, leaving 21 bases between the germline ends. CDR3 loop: CASSPREDVSGETQYF. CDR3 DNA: TGTGCCAGCAGCCCCAGGGAGGACGTTTCAGGGGAGACCCAGTACTTC.

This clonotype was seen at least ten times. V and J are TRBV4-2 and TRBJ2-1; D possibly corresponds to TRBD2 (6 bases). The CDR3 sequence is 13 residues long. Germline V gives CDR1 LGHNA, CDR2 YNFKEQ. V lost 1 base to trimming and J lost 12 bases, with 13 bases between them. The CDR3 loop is CASSQGGYSGQFF. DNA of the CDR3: TGTGCCAGCAGCCAAGGAGGTTATAGCGGGCAGTTCTTC.

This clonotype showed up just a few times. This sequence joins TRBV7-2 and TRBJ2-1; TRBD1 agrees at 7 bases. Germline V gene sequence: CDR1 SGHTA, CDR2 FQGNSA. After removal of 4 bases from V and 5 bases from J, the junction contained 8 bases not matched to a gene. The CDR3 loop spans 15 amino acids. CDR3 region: CASSSGQSINNEQFF. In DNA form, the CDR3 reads TGTGCCAGCAGCTCGGGACAGAGTATCAACAATGAGCAGTTCTTC. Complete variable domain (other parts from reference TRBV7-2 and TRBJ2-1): GAGVSQSPSNKVTEKGKDVELRCDPISGHTALYWYRQSLGQGLEFLIYFQGNSAPDKSGLPSDRFSAERTGGSVSTLTIQRTQQEDSAVYLCASSSGQSINNEQFFGPGTRLTVL.

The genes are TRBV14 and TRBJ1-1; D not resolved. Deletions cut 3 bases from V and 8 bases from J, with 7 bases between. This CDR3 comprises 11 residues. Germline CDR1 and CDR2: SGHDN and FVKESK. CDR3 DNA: TGTGCCAGCAGCCATACGGGAGAAGCTTTCTTT. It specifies CASSHTGEAFF.

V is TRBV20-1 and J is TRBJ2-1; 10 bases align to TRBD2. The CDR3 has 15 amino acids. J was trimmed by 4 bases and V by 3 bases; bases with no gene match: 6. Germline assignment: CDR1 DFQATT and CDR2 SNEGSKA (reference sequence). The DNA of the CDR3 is TGCAGTGCTAGTGGCCTAGCGGGGGATTACAATGAGCAGTTCTTC. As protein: CSASGLAGDYNEQFF.

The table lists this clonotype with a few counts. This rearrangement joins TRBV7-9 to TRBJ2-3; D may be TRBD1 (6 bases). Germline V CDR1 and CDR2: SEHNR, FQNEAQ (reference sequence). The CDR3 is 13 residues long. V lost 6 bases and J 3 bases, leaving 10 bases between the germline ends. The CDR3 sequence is CASRTDRTDTQYF. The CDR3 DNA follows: TGTGCCAGCAGAACGGACAGAACAGATACGCAGTATTTT.

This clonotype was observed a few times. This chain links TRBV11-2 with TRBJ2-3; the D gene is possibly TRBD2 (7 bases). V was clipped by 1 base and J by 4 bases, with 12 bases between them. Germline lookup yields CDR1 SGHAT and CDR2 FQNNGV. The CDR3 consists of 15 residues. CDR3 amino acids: CASSLAGGMADTQYF. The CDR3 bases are TGTGCCAGCAGCTTAGCGGGGGGCATGGCAGATACGCAGTATTTT. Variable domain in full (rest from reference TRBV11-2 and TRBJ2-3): EAGVAQSPRYKIIEKRQSVAFWCNPISGHATLYWYQQILGQGPKLLIQFQNNGVVDDSQLPKDRFSAERLKGVDSTLKIQPAKLEDSAVYLCASSLAGGMADTQYFGPGTRLTVL.

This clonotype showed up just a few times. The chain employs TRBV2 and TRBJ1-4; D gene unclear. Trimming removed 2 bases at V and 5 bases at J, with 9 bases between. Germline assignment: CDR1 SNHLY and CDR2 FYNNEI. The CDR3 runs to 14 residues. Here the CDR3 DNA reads TGTGCCAGCAGTGAATTCCAGGAAAATGAAAAACTGTTTTTT. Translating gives CASSEFQENEKLFF.

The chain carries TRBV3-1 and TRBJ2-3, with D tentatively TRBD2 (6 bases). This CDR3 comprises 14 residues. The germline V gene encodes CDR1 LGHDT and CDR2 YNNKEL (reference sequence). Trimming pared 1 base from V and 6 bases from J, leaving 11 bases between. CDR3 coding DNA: TGTGCCAGCAGCCAAGGACTAGTCCGTGATACGCAGTATTTT. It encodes CASSQGLVRDTQYF.

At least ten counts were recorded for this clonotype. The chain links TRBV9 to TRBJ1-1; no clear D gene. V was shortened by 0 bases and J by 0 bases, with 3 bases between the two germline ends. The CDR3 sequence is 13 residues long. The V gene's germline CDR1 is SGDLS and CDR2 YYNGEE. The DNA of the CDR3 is TGTGCCAGCAGCGTAGTGATGAACACTGAAGCTTTCTTT. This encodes CASSVVMNTEAFF.

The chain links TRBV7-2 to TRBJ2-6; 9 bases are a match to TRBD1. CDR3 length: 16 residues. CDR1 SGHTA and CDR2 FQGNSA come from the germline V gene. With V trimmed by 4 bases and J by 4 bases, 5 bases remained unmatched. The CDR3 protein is CASSYNRGPGANVLTF. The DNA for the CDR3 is TGTGCCAGCAGCTATAACAGGGGGCCCGGGGCCAACGTCCTGACTTTC.

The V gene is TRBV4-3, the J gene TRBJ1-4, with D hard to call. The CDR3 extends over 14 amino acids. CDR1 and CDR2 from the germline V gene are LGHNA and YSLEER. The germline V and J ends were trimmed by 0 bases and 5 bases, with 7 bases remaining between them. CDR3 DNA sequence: TGCGCCAGCAGCCAAGATCCCAAGAATGAAAAACTGTTTTTT. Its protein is CASSQDPKNEKLFF.

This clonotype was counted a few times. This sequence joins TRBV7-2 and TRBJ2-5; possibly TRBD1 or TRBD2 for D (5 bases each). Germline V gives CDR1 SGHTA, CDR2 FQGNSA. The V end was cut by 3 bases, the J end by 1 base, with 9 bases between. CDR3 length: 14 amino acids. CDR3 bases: TGTGCCAGCAGCTTCGCCGGGGCCCAAGAGACCCAGTACTTC. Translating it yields CASSFAGAQETQYF.

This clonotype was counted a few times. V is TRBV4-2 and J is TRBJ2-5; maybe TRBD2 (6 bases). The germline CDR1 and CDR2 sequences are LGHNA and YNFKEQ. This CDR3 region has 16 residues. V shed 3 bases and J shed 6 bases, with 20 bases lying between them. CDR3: CASSQGGSGGRKTQYF. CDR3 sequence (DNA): TGTGCCAGCAGCCAGGGCGGTAGCGGTGGAAGAAAGACCCAGTACTTC.

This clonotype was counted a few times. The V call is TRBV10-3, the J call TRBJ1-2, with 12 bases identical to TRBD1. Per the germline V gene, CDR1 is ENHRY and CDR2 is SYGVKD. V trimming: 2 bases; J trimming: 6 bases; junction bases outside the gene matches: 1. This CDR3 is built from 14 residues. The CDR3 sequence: CAISERDRGHGYTF. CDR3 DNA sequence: TGTGCCATCAGTGAGCGGGACAGGGGGCATGGCTACACCTTC.

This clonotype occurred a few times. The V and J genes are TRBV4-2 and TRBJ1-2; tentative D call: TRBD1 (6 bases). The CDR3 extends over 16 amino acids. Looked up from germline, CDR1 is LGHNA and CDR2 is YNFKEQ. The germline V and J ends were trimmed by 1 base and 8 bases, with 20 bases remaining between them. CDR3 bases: TGTGCCAGCAGCCAAGTTCCGGGGGCAGGGGCGCACGGCTACACCTTC. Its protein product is CASSQVPGAGAHGYTF.

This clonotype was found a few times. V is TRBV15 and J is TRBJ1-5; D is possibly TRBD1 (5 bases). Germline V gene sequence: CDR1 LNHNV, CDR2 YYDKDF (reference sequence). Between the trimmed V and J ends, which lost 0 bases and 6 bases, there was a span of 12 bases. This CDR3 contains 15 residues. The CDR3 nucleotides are TGTGCCACCAGCAGAGATTCCGAGGGGATTCAGCCCCAGCATTTT. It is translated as CATSRDSEGIQPQHF.

The CDR3 DNA is TGCGCCAGCAGGATAGGCCACAGCACGAGGTTGCAAGAGACCCAGTACTTC. Its protein is CASRIGHSTRLQETQYF. The V call is TRBV5-1, the J call TRBJ2-5, with unresolved D. CDR3 size: 17 residues. Germline V CDR1 and CDR2: SGHRS, YFSETQ. V dropped 5 bases and J dropped 2 bases, with 22 bases sitting between them.

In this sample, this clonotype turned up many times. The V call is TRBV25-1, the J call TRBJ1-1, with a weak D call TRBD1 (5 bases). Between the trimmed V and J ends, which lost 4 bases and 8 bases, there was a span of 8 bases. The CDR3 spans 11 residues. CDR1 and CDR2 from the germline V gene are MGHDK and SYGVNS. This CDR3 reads CASSGGLEAFF. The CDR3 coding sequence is TGTGCCAGCAGTGGGGGCTTAGAAGCTTTCTTT.

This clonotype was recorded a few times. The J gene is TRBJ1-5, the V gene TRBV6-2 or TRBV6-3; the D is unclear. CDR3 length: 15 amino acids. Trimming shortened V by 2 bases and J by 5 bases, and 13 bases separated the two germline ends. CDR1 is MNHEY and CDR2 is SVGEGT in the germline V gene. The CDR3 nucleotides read TGTGCCAGCAGTTACCGGCAGCCCTATCATCAGCCCCAGCATTTT. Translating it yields CASSYRQPYHQPQHF.

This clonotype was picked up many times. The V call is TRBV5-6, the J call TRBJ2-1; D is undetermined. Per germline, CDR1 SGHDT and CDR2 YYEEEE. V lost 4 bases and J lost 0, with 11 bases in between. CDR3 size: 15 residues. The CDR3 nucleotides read TGTGCCAGCAGCCCTAGGTTGAGCTCCTACAATGAGCAGTTCTTC. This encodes CASSPRLSSYNEQFF. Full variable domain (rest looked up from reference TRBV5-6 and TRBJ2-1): DAGVTQSPTHLIKTRGQQVTLRCSPKSGHDTVSWYQQALGQGPQFIFQYYEEEERQRGNFPDRFSGHQFPNYSSELNVNALLLGDSALYLCASSPRLSSYNEQFFGPGTRLTVL.

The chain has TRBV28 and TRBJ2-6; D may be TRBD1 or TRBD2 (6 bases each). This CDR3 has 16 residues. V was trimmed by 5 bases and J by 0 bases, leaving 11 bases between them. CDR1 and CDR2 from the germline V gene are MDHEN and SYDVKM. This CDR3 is CASSRGRASGANVLTF. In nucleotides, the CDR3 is TGTGCCAGCAGTCGGGGGCGTGCCTCTGGGGCCAACGTCCTGACTTTC. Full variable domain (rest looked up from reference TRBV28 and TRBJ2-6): DVKVTQSSRYLVKRTGEKVFLECVQDMDHENMFWYRQDPGLGLRLIYFSYDVKMKEKGDIPEGYSVSREKKERFSLILESASTNQTSMYLCASSRGRASGANVLTFGAGSRLTVL.

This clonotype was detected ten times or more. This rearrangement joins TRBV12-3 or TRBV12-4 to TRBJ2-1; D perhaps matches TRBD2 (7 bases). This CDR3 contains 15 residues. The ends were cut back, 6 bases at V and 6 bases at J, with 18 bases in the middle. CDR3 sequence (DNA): TGTGCCAGCAGCCAAATGGGGGGGGGCCTCAATGAGCAGTTCTTC. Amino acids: CASSQMGGGLNEQFF.

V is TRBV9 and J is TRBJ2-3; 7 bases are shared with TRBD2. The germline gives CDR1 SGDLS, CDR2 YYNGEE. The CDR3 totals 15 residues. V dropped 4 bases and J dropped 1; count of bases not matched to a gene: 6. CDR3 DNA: TGTGCCAGCAGCAAAGGAGCGGGGCGCACAGATACGCAGTATTTT. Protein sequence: CASSKGAGRTDTQYF.